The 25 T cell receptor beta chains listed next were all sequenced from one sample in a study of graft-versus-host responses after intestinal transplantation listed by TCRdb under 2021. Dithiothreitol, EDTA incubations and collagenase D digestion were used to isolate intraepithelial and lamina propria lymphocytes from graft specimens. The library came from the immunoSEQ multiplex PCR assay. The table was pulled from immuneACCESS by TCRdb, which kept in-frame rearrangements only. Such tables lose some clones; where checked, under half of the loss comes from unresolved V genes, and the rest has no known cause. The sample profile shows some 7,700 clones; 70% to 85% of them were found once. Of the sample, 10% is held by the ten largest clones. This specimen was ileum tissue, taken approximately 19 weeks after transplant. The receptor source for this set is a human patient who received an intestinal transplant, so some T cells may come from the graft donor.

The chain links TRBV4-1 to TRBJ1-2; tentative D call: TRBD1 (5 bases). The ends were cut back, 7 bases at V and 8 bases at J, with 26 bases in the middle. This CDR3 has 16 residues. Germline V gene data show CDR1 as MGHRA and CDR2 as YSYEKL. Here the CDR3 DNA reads TGCGCCAGCACGACCCTTATTCCGGGACGGACTCCGGGCTACACCTTC. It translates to CASTTLIPGRTPGYTF.

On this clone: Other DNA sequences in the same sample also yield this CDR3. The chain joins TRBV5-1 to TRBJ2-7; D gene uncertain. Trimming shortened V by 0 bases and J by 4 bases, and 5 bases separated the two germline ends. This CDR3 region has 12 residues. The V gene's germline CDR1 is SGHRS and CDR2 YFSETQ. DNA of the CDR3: TGCGCCAGCAGCTTGGTAGGTTACGAGCAGTACTTC. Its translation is CASSLVGYEQYF.

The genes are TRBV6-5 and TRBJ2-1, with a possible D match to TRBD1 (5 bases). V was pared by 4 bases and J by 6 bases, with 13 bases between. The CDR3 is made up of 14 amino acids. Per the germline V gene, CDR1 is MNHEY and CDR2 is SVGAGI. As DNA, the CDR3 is TGTGCCAGCAGTTCTCAGGGAAGGCTCAATGAGCAGTTCTTC. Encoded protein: CASSSQGRLNEQFF.

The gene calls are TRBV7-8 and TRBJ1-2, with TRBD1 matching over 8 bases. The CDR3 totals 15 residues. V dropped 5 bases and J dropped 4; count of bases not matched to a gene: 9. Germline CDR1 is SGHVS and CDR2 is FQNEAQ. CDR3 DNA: TGTGCCAGCAGCCGATCAGACAGGGGATCCTATGGCTACACCTTC. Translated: CASSRSDRGSYGYTF.

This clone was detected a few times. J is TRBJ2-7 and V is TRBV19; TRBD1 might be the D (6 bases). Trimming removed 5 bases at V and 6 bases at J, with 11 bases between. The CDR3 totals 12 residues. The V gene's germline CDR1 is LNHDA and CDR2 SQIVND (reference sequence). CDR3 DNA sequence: TGTGCCAGTAGTCCAAACAGGGTCGAGCAGTACTTC. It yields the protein CASSPNRVEQYF. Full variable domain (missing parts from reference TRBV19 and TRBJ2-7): DGGITQSPKYLFRKEGQNVTLSCEQNLNHDAMYWYRQDPGQGLRLIYYSQIVNDFQKGDIAEGYSVSREKKESFPLTVTSAQKNPTAFYLCASSPNRVEQYFGPGTRLTVT.

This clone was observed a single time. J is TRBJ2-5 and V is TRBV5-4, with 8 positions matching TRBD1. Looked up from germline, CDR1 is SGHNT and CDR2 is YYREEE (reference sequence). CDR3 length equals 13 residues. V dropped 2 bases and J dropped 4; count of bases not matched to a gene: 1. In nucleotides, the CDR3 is TGTGCCAGCAGCTTTGGACAGGGAGAGACCCAGTACTTC. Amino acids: CASSFGQGETQYF.

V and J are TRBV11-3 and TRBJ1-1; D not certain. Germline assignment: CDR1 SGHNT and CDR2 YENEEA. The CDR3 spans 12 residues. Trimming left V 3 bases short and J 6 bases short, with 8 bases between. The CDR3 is CASSLEVAEAFF. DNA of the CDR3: TGTGCCAGCAGCTTGGAAGTCGCTGAAGCTTTCTTT. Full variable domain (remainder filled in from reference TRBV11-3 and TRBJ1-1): EAGVVQSPRYKIIEKKQPVAFWCNPISGHNTLYWYLQNLGQGPELLIRYENEEAVDDSQLPKDRFSAERLKGVDSTLKIQPAELGDSAVYLCASSLEVAEAFFGQGTRLTVV.

The DNA of the CDR3 is TGTGCCAGTAGTAGAGGGGAGGACACCGGGGAGCTGTTTTTT. It is translated as CASSRGEDTGELFF. V is TRBV19 and J is TRBJ2-2; a possible D gene is TRBD2 (6 bases). Germline V gene sequence: CDR1 LNHDA, CDR2 SQIVND (reference sequence). The V and J ends lost 4 bases and 3 bases respectively, with 9 bases between them. The CDR3 covers 14 residues.

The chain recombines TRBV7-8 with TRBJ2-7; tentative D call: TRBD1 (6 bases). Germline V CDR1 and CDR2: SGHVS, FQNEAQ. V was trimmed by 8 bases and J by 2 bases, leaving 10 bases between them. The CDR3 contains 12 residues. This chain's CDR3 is CASGGHPYEQYF. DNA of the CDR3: TGTGCCAGCGGGGGACACCCCTACGAGCAGTACTTC. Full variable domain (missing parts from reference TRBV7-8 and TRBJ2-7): GAGVSQSPRYKVAKRGQDVALRCDPISGHVSLFWYQQALGQGPEFLTYFQNEAQLDKSGLPSDRFFAERPEGSVSTLKIQRTQQEDSAVYLCASGGHPYEQYFGPGTRLTVT.

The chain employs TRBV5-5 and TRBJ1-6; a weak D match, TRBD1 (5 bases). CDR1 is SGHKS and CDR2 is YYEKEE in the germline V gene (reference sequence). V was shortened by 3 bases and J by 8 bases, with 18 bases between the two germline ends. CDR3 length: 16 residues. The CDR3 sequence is CASSSDWGRMYSPLHF. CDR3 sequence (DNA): TGTGCCAGCAGCTCGGACTGGGGCAGGATGTATTCACCCCTCCACTTT. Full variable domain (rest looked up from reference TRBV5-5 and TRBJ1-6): DAGVTQSPTHLIKTRGQQVTLRCSPISGHKSVSWYQQVLGQGPQFIFQYYEKEERGRGNFPDRFSARQFPNYSSELNVNALLLGDSALYLCASSSDWGRMYSPLHFGNGTRLTVT.

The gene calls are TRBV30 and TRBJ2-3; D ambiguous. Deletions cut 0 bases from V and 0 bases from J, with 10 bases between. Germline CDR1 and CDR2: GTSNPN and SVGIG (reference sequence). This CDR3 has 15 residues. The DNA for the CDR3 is TGTGCCTGGAGTGTAGTTGCAACTAGCACAGATACGCAGTATTTT. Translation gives CAWSVVATSTDTQYF.

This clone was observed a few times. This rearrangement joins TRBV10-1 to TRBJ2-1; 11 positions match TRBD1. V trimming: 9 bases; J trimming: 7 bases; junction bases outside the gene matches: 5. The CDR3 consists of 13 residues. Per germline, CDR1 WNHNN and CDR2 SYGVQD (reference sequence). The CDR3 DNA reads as TGCGCCAGTAAGGGACAGGGGGAAAATGAGCAGTTCTTC. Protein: CASKGQGENEQFF.

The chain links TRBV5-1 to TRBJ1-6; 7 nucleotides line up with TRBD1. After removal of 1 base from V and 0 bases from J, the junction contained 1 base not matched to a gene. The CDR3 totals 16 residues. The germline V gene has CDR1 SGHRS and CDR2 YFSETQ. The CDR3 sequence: CASSLRDSSYNSPLHF. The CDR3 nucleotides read TGCGCCAGCAGCTTGCGGGACAGCTCCTATAATTCACCCCTCCACTTT.

The chain's CDR3 is CASSYSGRGGRGYTF. CDR3 DNA: TGTGCCAGCAGTTACTCTGGAAGAGGCGGTCGTGGCTACACCTTC. The rearrangement uses TRBV6-5 and TRBJ1-2; the D is unclear. This CDR3 has 15 residues. Between the trimmed V and J ends, which lost 0 bases and 7 bases, there was a span of 15 bases. Germline CDR1 reads MNHEY; CDR2 reads SVGAGI.

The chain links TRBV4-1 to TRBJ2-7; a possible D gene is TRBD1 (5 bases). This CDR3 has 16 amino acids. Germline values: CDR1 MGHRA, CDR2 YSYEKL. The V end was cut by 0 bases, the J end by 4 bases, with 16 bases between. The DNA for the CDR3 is TGCGCCAGCAGCCAAGAACGGACATCGGCCTGGTACGAGCAGTACTTC. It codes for CASSQERTSAWYEQYF.

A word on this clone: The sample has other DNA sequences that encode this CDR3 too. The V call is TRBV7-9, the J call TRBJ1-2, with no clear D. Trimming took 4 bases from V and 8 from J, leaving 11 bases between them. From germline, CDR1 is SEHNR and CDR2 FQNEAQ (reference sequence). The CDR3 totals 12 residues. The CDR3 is CASSWEGRGYTF. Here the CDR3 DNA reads TGTGCCAGCAGCTGGGAGGGCAGGGGCTACACCTTC.

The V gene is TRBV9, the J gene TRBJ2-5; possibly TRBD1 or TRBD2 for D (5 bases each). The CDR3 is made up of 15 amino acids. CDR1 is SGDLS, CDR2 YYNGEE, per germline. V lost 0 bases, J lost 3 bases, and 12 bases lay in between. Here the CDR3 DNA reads TGTGCCAGCAGCGTAGCGGGTGGGACCAAAGAGACCCAGTACTTC. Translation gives CASSVAGGTKETQYF.

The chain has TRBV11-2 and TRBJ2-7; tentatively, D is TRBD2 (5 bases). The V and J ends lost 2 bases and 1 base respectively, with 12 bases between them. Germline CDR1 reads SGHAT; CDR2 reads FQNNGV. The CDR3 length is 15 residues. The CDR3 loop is CASSLTYRRSYEQYF. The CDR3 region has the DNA TGTGCCAGCAGCTTAACCTATCGGAGGTCCTACGAGCAGTACTTC.

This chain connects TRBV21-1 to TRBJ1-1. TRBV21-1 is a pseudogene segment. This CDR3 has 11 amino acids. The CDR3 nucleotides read TGTGCCAGCAGCAATACGGGCGAAGCTTTCTTT. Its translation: CASSNTGEAFF.

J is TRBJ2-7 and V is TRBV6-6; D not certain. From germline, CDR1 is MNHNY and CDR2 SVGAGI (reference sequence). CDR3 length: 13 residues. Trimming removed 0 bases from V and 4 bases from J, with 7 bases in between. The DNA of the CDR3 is TGTGCCAGCAGTTACTCGGCTTTTTACGAGCAGTACTTC. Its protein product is CASSYSAFYEQYF.

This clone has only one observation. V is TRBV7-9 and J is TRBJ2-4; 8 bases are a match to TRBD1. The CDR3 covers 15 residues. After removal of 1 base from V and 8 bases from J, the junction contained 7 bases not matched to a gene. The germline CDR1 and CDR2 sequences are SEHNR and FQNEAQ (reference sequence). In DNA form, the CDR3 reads TGTGCCAGCAGCTTAGGGGGACAGGTTGAGGACATTCAGTACTTC. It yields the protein CASSLGGQVEDIQYF.

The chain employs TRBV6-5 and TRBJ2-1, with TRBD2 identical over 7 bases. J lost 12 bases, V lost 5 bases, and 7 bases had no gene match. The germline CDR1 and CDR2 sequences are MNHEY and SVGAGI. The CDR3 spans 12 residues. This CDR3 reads CASSSGTTPQFF. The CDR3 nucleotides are TGTGCCAGCAGTAGCGGGACGACCCCGCAGTTCTTC.

CDR3 bases: TGTGCCAGCAGCTTAGCGGGGGCCGACACAGATACGCAGTATTTT. It is translated as CASSLAGADTDTQYF. The J gene is TRBJ2-3, the V gene TRBV7-2, with D maybe TRBD1 (6 bases). V was shortened by 0 bases and J by 2 bases, with 9 bases between the two germline ends. The germline gives CDR1 SGHTA, CDR2 FQGNSA. The CDR3 sequence is 15 residues long. Filled out from reference TRBV7-2 and TRBJ2-3, the complete variable domain reads GAGVSQSPSNKVTEKGKDVELRCDPISGHTALYWYRQSLGQGLEFLIYFQGNSAPDKSGLPSDRFSAERTGGSVSTLTIQRTQQEDSAVYLCASSLAGADTDTQYFGPGTRLTVL.

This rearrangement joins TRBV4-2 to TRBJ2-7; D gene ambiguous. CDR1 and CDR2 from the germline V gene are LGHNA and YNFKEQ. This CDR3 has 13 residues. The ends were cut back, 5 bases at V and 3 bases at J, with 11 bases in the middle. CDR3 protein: CASSYDRFYEQYF. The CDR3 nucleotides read TGTGCCAGCAGCTACGACCGTTTCTACGAGCAGTACTTC.

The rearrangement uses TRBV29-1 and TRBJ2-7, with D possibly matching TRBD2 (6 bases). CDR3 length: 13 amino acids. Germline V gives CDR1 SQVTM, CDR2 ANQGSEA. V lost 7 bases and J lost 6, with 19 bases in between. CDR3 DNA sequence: TGCAGCGCTAGGACCTCCTTGGGGGGCGAGCAGTACTTC. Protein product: CSARTSLGGEQYF.